The 16 T cell receptor beta chains below were found in one sample sequenced in a study of T cell changes during pregnancy in multiple sclerosis. The protocol was immunoSEQ multiplex PCR, while the TCRdb copy is restricted to in-frame clones and leaves out a portion. The repertoire has 40,000 to 50,000 clones, almost 95% of them found once; the top ten carry about 4.1%. The sequenced sample was CD8+ T cells from peripheral blood mononuclear cells, obtained in the first trimester of pregnancy. The receptor set was obtained from a female donor with multiple sclerosis, enrolled in a pregnancy study.

The chain uses TRBV27 and TRBJ2-1; 11 nucleotides match TRBD2. The CDR3 extends over 16 amino acids. V lost 5 bases, J lost 7 bases, and 10 bases stayed unmatched. The germline V gene has CDR1 MNHEY and CDR2 SMNVEV (reference sequence). The CDR3 DNA reads as TGTGCCAGCAGTACCCGACTAGCGGGACTTATAAATGAGCAGTTCTTC. This sequence encodes CASSTRLAGLINEQFF.

The rearrangement uses TRBV28 and TRBJ2-7; D perhaps matches TRBD2 (5 bases). Germline V lookup: CDR1 MDHEN, CDR2 SYDVKM. V gave up 7 bases and J gave up 1 base, with 11 bases separating them. The CDR3 sequence is 13 residues long. CDR3 residues: CASIQADSYEQYF. Here the CDR3 DNA reads TGTGCCAGCATTCAAGCGGATTCCTACGAGCAGTACTTC.

The CDR3, as DNA: TGTGCCAGCAGCCCCATCTGGCGGGATATCCAAGAGACCCAGTACTTC. Its translation: CASSPIWRDIQETQYF. The rearrangement links TRBV5-8 to TRBJ2-5, with a tentative D call TRBD2 (6 bases). The V end lost 4 bases, the J end lost 1 base, and 17 bases lay between the germline ends. CDR3 size: 16 residues. Per the germline V gene, CDR1 is SGHTS and CDR2 is YDEGEE.

The CDR3 bases are TGCGCCAGCAGCCAAGCTGTCCTAGCGGGGACAGATACGCAGTATTTT. This gives the protein CASSQAVLAGTDTQYF. The chain carries TRBV4-1 and TRBJ2-3; 9 nucleotides align to TRBD2. Germline V gene data show CDR1 as MGHRA and CDR2 as YSYEKL. After removal of 1 base from V and 3 bases from J, the junction contained 5 bases not matched to a gene. The CDR3 has 16 amino acids.

The chain recombines TRBV5-4 with TRBJ1-3, with 9 bases fitting TRBD1. This CDR3 comprises 15 residues. The J segment lost 3 bases and the V segment lost 4 bases, leaving 5 bases of the junction unmatched. CDR1 and CDR2 (germline): SGHNT, YYREEE (reference sequence). The CDR3 coding sequence is TGTGCCAGCAGCCAACGGGACAGGGATGGAAACACCATATATTTT. Encoded protein: CASSQRDRDGNTIYF.

The chain uses TRBV21-1 and TRBJ1-3; TRBD1 is the table's D call, not checked against the DNA. TRBV21-1 corresponds to a pseudogene. The CDR3 extends over 22 amino acids. CDR3 DNA: TGTGCCAGCAGCACCGCGCTCCCACGGCCCCTGGTCGGGACAGGGTTAGGAAACACCATATATTTT. It specifies CASSTALPRPLVGTGLGNTIYF.

The genes are TRBV7-3 and TRBJ1-3, with a tentative D call TRBD1 (6 bases). The V and J ends lost 5 bases and 0 bases respectively, with 14 bases between them. The CDR3 loop spans 16 amino acids. CDR1 and CDR2 from the germline V gene are SGHTA and FQGTGA. In DNA, the CDR3 is TGTGCCAGCAGCCCTACCGGACAGCTCTCTGGAAACACCATATATTTT. This sequence encodes CASSPTGQLSGNTIYF.

The V gene is TRBV19, the J gene TRBJ2-7; D perhaps matches TRBD2 (6 bases). V was shortened by 3 bases and J by 2 bases, with 11 bases between the two germline ends. The CDR3 has 14 amino acids. Germline assignment: CDR1 LNHDA and CDR2 SQIVND (reference sequence). The CDR3 region has the DNA TGTGCCAGTAGTATCTCGGGACTCACCTACGAGCAGTACTTC. This translates into CASSISGLTYEQYF.

This chain connects TRBV5-1 to TRBJ2-5, with D perhaps TRBD1 (6 bases). This CDR3 is 15 amino acids long. Germline-derived CDR1 and CDR2 are SGHRS and YFSETQ. With 4 bases removed from V and 4 bases from J, the gap between germline ends came to 17 bases. The CDR3 coding sequence is TGCGCCAGCAGCGCCTTACAGGGAGAAGGAGAGACCCAGTACTTC. Translating gives CASSALQGEGETQYF.

A remark on this clone: The junction and the germline gene differ at one end; a read error may be behind it. The V call is TRBV29-1, the J call TRBJ1-2; the match to TRBD1 covers 8 bases. CDR3 length: 11 residues. The V gene's germline CDR1 is SQVTM and CDR2 ANQGSEA. CDR3 nucleotides: TGCAGCGTTGAGACAGGGGCCGCCGTGTCCTTC. Its protein product is CSVETGAAVSF.

V is TRBV5-8 and J is TRBJ1-4, with 7 bases lining up with TRBD1. The CDR3 is 15 amino acids. Germline V gene sequence: CDR1 SGHTS, CDR2 YDEGEE. With V trimmed by 4 bases and J by 7 bases, 10 bases remained unmatched. CDR3 DNA sequence: TGTGCCAGCAGCCAGAACAGGGGAAGAGGTGAAAAACTGTTTTTT. Translating it yields CASSQNRGRGEKLFF.

Concerning this clone: Additional DNA sequences in this sample encode the identical CDR3. J is TRBJ2-1 and V is TRBV25-1, with 9 nucleotides matching TRBD1. After removal of 3 bases from V and 1 base from J, the junction contained 1 base not matched to a gene. This CDR3 region has 15 residues. The germline V gene encodes CDR1 MGHDK and CDR2 SYGVNS. For the CDR3, the DNA is TGTGCCAGCAGTGAGACAGGGGGGTCCTACAATGAGCAGTTCTTC. This translates into CASSETGGSYNEQFF.

The V and J genes are TRBV18 and TRBJ2-2; no clear D. Trimming removed 0 bases at V and 6 bases at J, with 8 bases between. CDR1 is KGHSH and CDR2 is LQKENI in the germline V gene. There are 14 residues in the CDR3. In DNA, the CDR3 is TGTGCCAGCTCACCACCGGCTGGGCCCGGGGAGCTGTTTTTT. Amino acids: CASSPPAGPGELFF.

The chain carries TRBV28 and TRBJ2-1, with D unresolved. V gave up 3 bases and J gave up 7 bases, with 10 bases separating them. This CDR3 is 13 amino acids long. In germline, CDR1 is MDHEN, CDR2 SYDVKM. The CDR3 is CASSFSLENEQFF. The CDR3 DNA follows: TGTGCCAGCAGTTTTTCTTTAGAGAATGAGCAGTTCTTC.

The V call is TRBV11-2, the J call TRBJ1-1; D is unresolved. Germline V lookup: CDR1 SGHAT, CDR2 FQNNGV. V gave up 10 bases and J gave up 10 bases, with 22 bases separating them. The length of the CDR3 is 13 residues. In DNA, the CDR3 is TGTGCCACCACCGGACGGGAGCCTTCGGGAGCTTTCTTT. This encodes CATTGREPSGAFF.

This clone has just one count. This chain uses TRBV14 with TRBJ2-3; 11 bases line up with TRBD2. V gave up 1 base and J gave up 9 bases; unmatched junction bases: 12. Germline values: CDR1 SGHDN, CDR2 FVKESK. The CDR3 totals 17 residues. CDR3 protein: CASSQALLAGATGTQYF. The CDR3 DNA reads as TGTGCCAGCAGCCAAGCCTTACTAGCGGGGGCTACTGGGACGCAGTATTTT.